This T cell receptor (beta chain) was captured in a study of regulatory dendritic cells for organ transplantation. Trimming at V came to 0 bases and at J to 4 bases, leaving 6 bases not matched to a gene. CDR1 is SGDLS and CDR2 is YYNGEE in the germline V gene. The CDR3 has 15 residues. General study results and limits: Resting memory CD8+ T cells held the most alloreactive clonotypes. Memory CD8+ clonal expansion seemed more limited with regulatory than mature dendritic cells.

This clone has a single count. As yet, its antigen is unknown. TCRdb's copy holds only in-frame clones and misses some; the assay was immunoSEQ multiplex PCR. The sample comprises under 35,000 clones, about four fifths of which are singletons, and less than 0.5% rests with the top ten. This clonotype was sampled from a human donor in good health. V is TRBV9 and J is TRBJ1-1; 7 bases align to TRBD1. Specimen: naive CD8+ T cells from blood. Subset denoted: CD45RA+ naive T cells. CDR3 sequence: CASSVGSGGGTEAFF. The CDR3 DNA reads as TGTGCCAGCAGCGTAGGCTCAGGGGGAGGCACTGAAGCTTTCTTT.